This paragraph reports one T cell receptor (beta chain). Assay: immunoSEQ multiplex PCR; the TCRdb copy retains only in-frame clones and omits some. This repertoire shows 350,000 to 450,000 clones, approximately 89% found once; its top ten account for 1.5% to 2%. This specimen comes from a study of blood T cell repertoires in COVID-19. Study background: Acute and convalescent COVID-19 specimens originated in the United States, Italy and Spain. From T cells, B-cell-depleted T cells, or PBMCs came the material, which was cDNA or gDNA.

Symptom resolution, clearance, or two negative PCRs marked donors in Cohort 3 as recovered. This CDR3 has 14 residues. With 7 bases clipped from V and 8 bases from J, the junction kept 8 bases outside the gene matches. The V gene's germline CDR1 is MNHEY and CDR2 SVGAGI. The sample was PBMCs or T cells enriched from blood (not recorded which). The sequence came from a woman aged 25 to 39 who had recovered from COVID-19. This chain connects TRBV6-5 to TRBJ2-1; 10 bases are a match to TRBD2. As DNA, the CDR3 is TGTGCCAGCATTTTAGCGGGAGGAGGGGATGAGCAGTTCTTC. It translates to CASILAGGGDEQFF.